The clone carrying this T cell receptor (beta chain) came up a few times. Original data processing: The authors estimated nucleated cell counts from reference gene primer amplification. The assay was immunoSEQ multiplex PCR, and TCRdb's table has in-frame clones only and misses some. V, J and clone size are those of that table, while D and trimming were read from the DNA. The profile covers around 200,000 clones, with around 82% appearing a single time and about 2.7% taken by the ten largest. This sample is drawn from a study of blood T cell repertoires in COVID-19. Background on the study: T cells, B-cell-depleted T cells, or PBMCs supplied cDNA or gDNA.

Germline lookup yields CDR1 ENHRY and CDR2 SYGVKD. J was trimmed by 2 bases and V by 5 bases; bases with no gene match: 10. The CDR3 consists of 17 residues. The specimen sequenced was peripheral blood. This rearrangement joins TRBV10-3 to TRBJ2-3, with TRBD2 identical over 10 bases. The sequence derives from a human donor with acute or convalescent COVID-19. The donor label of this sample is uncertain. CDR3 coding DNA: TGTGCCATCAGTCAACTCCTAGCGGGGGCGTCCACAGATACGCAGTATTTT. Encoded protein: CAISQLLAGASTDTQYF.